The rows below give T cell receptor beta chains drawn from one sample of a study of blood T cell repertoires in COVID-19. Profiling relied on immunoSEQ multiplex PCR, and the TCRdb table lists in-frame clones only, not all of them. The sample lists under 200,000 clones, over 75% occurring once. Sequencing was carried out using peripheral blood. These receptors came from a woman older than 75 with acute or convalescent COVID-19. The CDR3 runs from the conserved cysteine through the conserved F or W. A D gene is named only where the DNA matches it firmly. The size field is filled for only some rows; it gives once, few, many or a size class.

D gene: NA; clone size: NA; J gene: TRBJ2-5; V gene: TRBV5-1; CDR3 DNA: TGCGCCAGCAGCCTCCAAGAGACCCAGTACTTC; CDR3 protein: CASSLQETQYF
D gene: NA; clone size: NA; J gene: TRBJ1-1; V gene: TRBV2; CDR3 DNA: TGTGCCAGAGTCGGGAACACTGAAGCTTTCTTT; CDR3 protein: CARVGNTEAFF
D gene: TRBD2; clone size: NA; J gene: TRBJ2-1; V gene: TRBV3-1/TRBV3-2; CDR3 DNA: TGTGCCAGCAGCCAAGATCGGCTAGCGGGGGGCTTGGATGAGCAGTTCTTC; CDR3 protein: CASSQDRLAGGLDEQFF
D gene: TRBD2; clone size: NA; J gene: TRBJ2-7; V gene: TRBV6-5; CDR3 DNA: TGTGCCAGCAGTTACTCGGGGACTAGCGCGTCTTCAGAGTACTTC; CDR3 protein: CASSYSGTSASSEYF
D gene: NA; clone size: NA; J gene: TRBJ1-1; V gene: TRBV5-6; CDR3 DNA: TGTGCCAGCAGCGAGACACCAACGAACACTGAAGCTTTCTTT; CDR3 protein: CASSETPTNTEAFF
D gene: NA; clone size: NA; J gene: TRBJ2-2; V gene: TRBV5-6; CDR3 DNA: TGTGCCAGCAGCCTCTCCGACAGGAGAAGTACCGGGGAGCTGTTTTTT; CDR3 protein: CASSLSDRRSTGELFF
D gene: NA; clone size: once; J gene: TRBJ1-1; V gene: TRBV27; CDR3 DNA: TGTGCCAGCAGTTTATGGGGGGGAGCTGAAGCTTTCTTT; CDR3 protein: CASSLWGGAEAFF
D gene: TRBD2; clone size: NA; J gene: TRBJ2-3; V gene: TRBV9; CDR3 DNA: TGTGCCAGCAGCGTAACCGGACTAGCGGGAGTCCCAACTAGCACAGATACGCAGTATTTT; CDR3 protein: CASSVTGLAGVPTSTDTQYF
D gene: TRBD1; clone size: NA; J gene: TRBJ1-2; V gene: TRBV12-5; CDR3 DNA: TGTGCTAGTGGTCTCCCCCGGGGCAGGGGGCCTGGCTACACCTTC; CDR3 protein: CASGLPRGRGPGYTF
D gene: TRBD1; clone size: NA; J gene: TRBJ1-6; V gene: TRBV9; CDR3 DNA: TGTGCCAGCAGCGCAGCTGACAGGGAGTATTCACCCCTCCACTTT; CDR3 protein: CASSAADREYSPLHF
D gene: TRBD2; clone size: NA; J gene: TRBJ2-5; V gene: TRBV2; CDR3 DNA: TGTGCCAGCAGTAGAAGCGGGGGGCCTCAAGAGACCCAGTACTTC; CDR3 protein: CASSRSGGPQETQYF
D gene: TRBD2; clone size: NA; J gene: TRBJ2-3; V gene: TRBV5-4; CDR3 DNA: TGTGCCAGCAGCTTGACGAGCGGGATGGTGGCAGATACGCAGTATTTT; CDR3 protein: CASSLTSGMVADTQYF
D gene: NA; clone size: NA; J gene: TRBJ1-6; V gene: TRBV30; CDR3 DNA: TGTGCCTGGAGTCTGGGGACTCGAGGTTCACCCCTCCACTTT; CDR3 protein: CAWSLGTRGSPLHF
D gene: NA; clone size: NA; J gene: TRBJ2-3; V gene: TRBV20-1; CDR3 DNA: TGCAGTGCTAGTAGGGCAGGGCTCTACACAGATACGCAGTATTTT; CDR3 protein: CSASRAGLYTDTQYF
D gene: TRBD2; clone size: NA; J gene: TRBJ2-3; V gene: TRBV5-6; CDR3 DNA: TGTGCCAGCAGCTTGGCAGGTAGCGGGAGAGGAGATACGCAGTATTTT; CDR3 protein: CASSLAGSGRGDTQYF
D gene: TRBD2; clone size: NA; J gene: TRBJ2-7; V gene: TRBV30; CDR3 DNA: TGTGCCTGGAGGGCCGTACGTTGGGGACTAGCGATGAATGAGCAGTACTTC; CDR3 protein: CAWRAVRWGLAMNEQYF
D gene: NA; clone size: NA; J gene: TRBJ2-7; V gene: TRBV23-1; CDR3 DNA: TGCGCCAGCAGTCACCCTAGACCGACCGAGCAGTACTTC; CDR3 protein: CASSHPRPTEQYF
D gene: NA; clone size: once; J gene: TRBJ1-6; V gene: TRBV4-3; CDR3 DNA: TGCGCCAGCAGCCAAACCCCAGGGTCGATGGGCAATTCACCCCTCCACTTT; CDR3 protein: CASSQTPGSMGNSPLHF
D gene: TRBD1; clone size: NA; J gene: TRBJ2-2; V gene: TRBV6-1; CDR3 DNA: TGTGCCAGCAGTGAAGACAGGGGTATCACCGGGGAGCTGTTTTTT; CDR3 protein: CASSEDRGITGELFF
D gene: TRBD1; clone size: NA; J gene: TRBJ2-1; V gene: TRBV5-4; CDR3 DNA: TGTGCCAGCGAATTGACCCCGGGACAGGCCTACAATGAGCAGTTCTTC; CDR3 protein: CASELTPGQAYNEQFF
D gene: NA; clone size: few; J gene: TRBJ1-5; V gene: TRBV7-9; CDR3 DNA: TGTGCCAGCAGCCAAGGCAGGTGGCAGAGCCATCAGCCCCAGCATTTT; CDR3 protein: CASSQGRWQSHQPQHF
D gene: TRBD1; clone size: NA; J gene: TRBJ2-5; V gene: TRBV18; CDR3 DNA: TGTGCCAGCTCAGCGGACAGGGAACAAGAGACCCAGTACTTC; CDR3 protein: CASSADREQETQYF